Each of the 27 T cell receptor beta chains below was sequenced from the same sample in a study of T cells after posttransplantation cyclophosphamide. Libraries were prepared by immunoSEQ multiplex PCR; TCRdb keeps only in-frame clonotypes and omits some of them. The sample lists about 3,000 clones, around 72% occurring once. Treatment was busulfan-fludarabine conditioning, a marrow graft, and cyclophosphamide on days +3 and +4. The sample was PBMCs, taken after allogeneic stem cell transplant with posttransplant cyclophosphamide. The receptor source for this set is a female patient in her 50s who received an allogeneic stem cell transplant from a related donor, was CMV-positive, and had no GVHD. Part of the T cells may come from the graft donor.

The chain is built from TRBV5-1 and TRBJ2-6, with TRBD1 identical over 7 bases. CDR3 length: 18 amino acids. V lost 5 bases and J lost 0; bases outside the gene matches: 11. Germline V CDR1 and CDR2: SGHRS, YFSETQ. CDR3 sequence reads: CASRKQGSLLSGANVLTF. CDR3 sequence (DNA): TGCGCCAGCAGAAAACAGGGGTCTCTGCTCTCTGGGGCCAACGTCCTGACTTTC.

The rearrangement joins TRBV19 to TRBJ1-6; D is perhaps TRBD1 (6 bases). CDR1 is LNHDA, CDR2 SQIVND, per germline (reference sequence). Trimming stripped 5 bases from V and 9 bases from J, with 17 bases between. The CDR3 covers 15 residues. CDR3 residues: CASSDTGEGGSPLHF. As DNA, the CDR3 is TGTGCCAGTAGTGATACTGGGGAAGGGGGTTCACCCCTCCACTTT.

The chain links TRBV19 to TRBJ2-7, with D possibly being TRBD1 (7 bases). CDR1 and CDR2 from the germline V gene are LNHDA and SQIVND (reference sequence). The CDR3 runs 15 residues. Trimming stripped 3 bases from V and 4 bases from J, with 16 bases between. CDR3: CASSMEGAPIYEQYF. DNA of the CDR3: TGTGCCAGTAGTATGGAGGGGGCCCCGATTTACGAGCAGTACTTC.

The J gene is TRBJ2-5, the V gene TRBV4-1; possible D gene TRBD2, 6 bases. The germline V and J ends were trimmed by 4 bases and 5 bases, with 23 bases remaining between them. The CDR3 sequence is 17 residues long. Germline V CDR1 and CDR2: MGHRA, YSYEKL. The CDR3 reads CASSPQGGGTVQETQYF. In DNA, the CDR3 is TGCGCCAGCAGCCCCCAGGGCGGCGGGACGGTTCAGGAGACCCAGTACTTC.

This clone has a single count. The rearrangement links TRBV5-4 to TRBJ2-5; 7 positions agree with TRBD2. Germline lookup yields CDR1 SGHNT and CDR2 YYREEE (reference sequence). Trimming at V came to 1 base and at J to 6 bases, leaving 12 bases not matched to a gene. The CDR3 runs to 16 residues. The CDR3 coding sequence is TGTGCCAGCAGCTTGCGGGGAGGGGATTGGGGGAAGACCCAGTACTTC. Translating it yields CASSLRGGDWGKTQYF.

This chain joins TRBV7-9 and TRBJ1-2; 12 bases line up with TRBD1. The CDR3 covers 15 residues. V lost 4 bases, J lost 4 bases, and 4 bases stayed unmatched. The germline CDR1 and CDR2 sequences are SEHNR and FQNEAQ (reference sequence). This CDR3 reads CASSWGTGGGYGYTF. The CDR3 DNA is TGTGCCAGCAGCTGGGGGACAGGGGGCGGCTATGGCTACACCTTC.

This clone was recorded once. This chain uses TRBV4-1 with TRBJ1-5, with 9 bases identical to TRBD1. Germline assignment: CDR1 MGHRA and CDR2 YSYEKL. Germline trimming cut 6 bases from V and 0 bases from J; bases unmatched to any gene: 6. This CDR3 has 16 residues. The CDR3 loop is CASSRTGVNSNQPQHF. CDR3 coding DNA: TGCGCCAGCAGTCGGACAGGGGTAAATAGCAATCAGCCCCAGCATTTT.

In this sample, this clone turned up a few times. The chain links TRBV18 to TRBJ1-3; D unresolved. Germline CDR1 reads KGHSH; CDR2 reads LQKENI. V was shortened by 3 bases and J by 0 bases, with 12 bases between the two germline ends. The CDR3 consists of 16 residues. The CDR3 DNA reads as TGTGCCAGCTCACCCCAGGCGGGGAACTCTGGAAACACCATATATTTT. Its protein is CASSPQAGNSGNTIYF.

The chain is built from TRBV5-1 and TRBJ2-2, with 8 bases that match TRBD1. The junction had 13 bases not matched to a gene; V was cut back by 3 bases and J by 3 bases. This CDR3 comprises 18 residues. CDR1 is SGHRS and CDR2 is YFSETQ in the germline V gene. Here the CDR3 DNA reads TGCGCCAGCAGCTGGCCTCAGGGGGCGCTAGGAGACACCGGGGAGCTGTTTTTT. This encodes CASSWPQGALGDTGELFF.

The gene calls are TRBV19 and TRBJ2-2; D ambiguous. V dropped 5 bases and J dropped 0 bases, with 16 bases sitting between them. Looked up from germline, CDR1 is LNHDA and CDR2 is SQIVND (reference sequence). The CDR3 runs to 17 residues. The CDR3, as DNA: TGTGCCAGTAGTGATGGTCCACCCACAGCGAACACCGGGGAGCTGTTTTTT. Translation gives CASSDGPPTANTGELFF.

The chain couples TRBV5-4 to TRBJ2-5; D may be TRBD2 (7 bases). CDR1 is SGHNT, CDR2 YYREEE, per germline (reference sequence). With 4 bases removed from V and 5 bases from J, the gap between germline ends came to 15 bases. The length of the CDR3 is 14 residues. The CDR3: CASSRTGGRETQYF. The DNA for the CDR3 is TGTGCCAGCAGCAGAACGGGGGGCCGGGAGACCCAGTACTTC.

This chain links TRBV11-3 with TRBJ2-3, with TRBD2 matching 7 bases. Germline loops: CDR1 SGHNT, CDR2 YENEEA. The junction had 5 bases not matched to a gene; V was cut back by 5 bases and J by 0 bases. The CDR3 consists of 15 residues. CDR3 loop: CASSLSGTSTDTQYF. The CDR3 nucleotides are TGTGCCAGCAGCCTCAGCGGGACTAGCACAGATACGCAGTATTTT.

This clone has just a few counts. This chain's CDR3 is CASSHPSGSGYEQFF. CDR3 DNA: TGTGCCAGCAGCCACCCTAGCGGGAGTGGGTATGAGCAGTTCTTC. The chain has TRBV6-5 and TRBJ2-1, with TRBD2 identical over 10 bases. V dropped 6 bases and J dropped 8; count of bases not matched to a gene: 10. This CDR3 contains 15 residues. Germline assignment: CDR1 MNHEY and CDR2 SVGAGI.

This rearrangement joins TRBV30 to TRBJ2-7; 7 bases line up with TRBD2. Germline trimming cut 0 bases from V and 6 bases from J; bases unmatched to any gene: 8. The CDR3 runs to 14 residues. Germline CDR1 and CDR2: GTSNPN and SVGIG (reference sequence). In DNA, the CDR3 is TGTGCCTGGAGTGTATCCCGGGGACTAAGCGAGCAGTACTTC. Encoded protein: CAWSVSRGLSEQYF.

The chain is built from TRBV5-5 and TRBJ1-2; TRBD1 matches at 7 bases. The CDR3 has 13 residues. Germline CDR1 and CDR2: SGHKS and YYEKEE (reference sequence). V trimming: 6 bases; J trimming: 0 bases; junction bases outside the gene matches: 2. The CDR3 loop is CASKGTANYGYTF. CDR3 sequence (DNA): TGTGCCAGCAAGGGGACAGCTAACTATGGCTACACCTTC.

J is TRBJ2-3 and V is TRBV7-6, with D possibly TRBD1 on 5 matching bases. Germline lookup yields CDR1 SGHVS and CDR2 FNYEAQ. The CDR3 sequence is 14 residues long. Deletions cut 3 bases from V and 1 base from J, with 8 bases between. The CDR3 reads CASSFRQRTDTQYF. As DNA, the CDR3 is TGTGCCAGCAGCTTTCGACAGCGCACAGATACGCAGTATTTT.

The CDR3 here is CAWSPGLAGKKQFF. The CDR3 region has the DNA TGTGCCTGGAGTCCGGGACTAGCGGGGAAGAAGCAGTTCTTC. The chain combines TRBV30 with TRBJ2-1; 13 bases are shared with TRBD2. The V segment lost 2 bases and the J segment 11 bases; nucleotides outside the gene matches: 6. Germline V CDR1 and CDR2: GTSNPN, SVGIG (reference sequence). The CDR3 runs to 14 residues.

This chain connects TRBV10-3 to TRBJ2-7; possibly TRBD1 for D (5 bases). V dropped 3 bases and J dropped 0 bases, with 12 bases sitting between them. Germline V gene lookup returns CDR1 ENHRY and CDR2 SYGVKD. This CDR3 is 15 amino acids long. The CDR3 nucleotides read TGTGCCATCAGTGACAGGGTTTCGGGCTCCTACGAGCAGTACTTC. This sequence encodes CAISDRVSGSYEQYF.

The gene calls are TRBV10-3 and TRBJ2-2; 13 bases agree with TRBD2. J was trimmed by 7 bases and V by 6 bases; bases with no gene match: 8. In germline, CDR1 is ENHRY, CDR2 SYGVKD. CDR3 length: 16 residues. This CDR3 is CAIRETSGRTGGELFF. The CDR3 DNA follows: TGTGCCATCAGAGAGACTAGCGGGAGGACCGGCGGGGAGCTGTTTTTT.

This sequence joins TRBV5-4 and TRBJ1-4; 11 bases are shared with TRBD1. From germline, CDR1 is SGHNT and CDR2 YYREEE (reference sequence). This CDR3 is built from 16 residues. Trimming cost V 5 bases and J 7 bases; bases outside gene matches: 10. The CDR3 spells CASRRTGGASGEKLFF. The CDR3 DNA reads as TGTGCCAGCAGAAGGACAGGGGGCGCTTCGGGTGAAAAACTGTTTTTT.

This chain uses TRBV19 with TRBJ1-5, with a weak D call TRBD1 (6 bases). Germline-derived CDR1 and CDR2 are LNHDA and SQIVND (reference sequence). V dropped 6 bases and J dropped 0 bases, with 9 bases sitting between them. The CDR3 is 14 amino acids. CDR3 bases: TGTGCCAGTAGACGGGACATTAGCAATCAGCCCCAGCATTTT. This gives the protein CASRRDISNQPQHF.

The chain joins TRBV11-2 to TRBJ2-7, with TRBD2 as a possible D gene (6 bases). The V gene's germline CDR1 is SGHAT and CDR2 FQNNGV. V lost 4 bases to trimming and J lost 1 base, with 11 bases between them. The length of the CDR3 is 14 residues. The CDR3 bases are TGTGCCAGCAGCTCACGGGGGTCGTCCTACGAGCAGTACTTC. This translates into CASSSRGSSYEQYF.

V usage is TRBV5-4 and J usage is TRBJ2-3, with D perhaps matching TRBD2 (5 bases). V was pared by 2 bases and J by 2 bases, with 9 bases between. CDR3 length: 14 amino acids. Germline lookup yields CDR1 SGHNT and CDR2 YYREEE (reference sequence). CDR3 bases: TGTGCCAGCAGCTTTGACTATTCCACAGATACGCAGTATTTT. Amino acid sequence: CASSFDYSTDTQYF.

This clone was seen a handful of times. The rearrangement uses TRBV7-9 and TRBJ2-6; D is possibly TRBD2 (5 bases). The V end lost 1 base, the J end lost 3 bases, and 10 bases lay between the germline ends. CDR1 is SEHNR and CDR2 is FQNEAQ in the germline V gene (reference sequence). The CDR3 is made up of 16 amino acids. In nucleotides, the CDR3 is TGTGCCAGCAGCTTAGGGGGAGCAGGTGGGGCCAACGTCCTGACTTTC. Residues: CASSLGGAGGANVLTF. Combining the CDR3 with reference TRBV7-9 and TRBJ2-6 gives the whole variable domain DTGVSQNPRHKITKRGQNVTFRCDPISEHNRLYWYRQTLGQGPEFLTYFQNEAQLEKSRLLSDRFSAERPKGSFSTLEIQRTEQGDSAMYLCASSLGGAGGANVLTFGAGSRLTVL.

This rearrangement joins TRBV5-1 to TRBJ1-5; 8 positions agree with TRBD1. Germline CDR1 reads SGHRS; CDR2 reads YFSETQ. The CDR3 is 14 amino acids. With 4 bases clipped from V and 3 bases from J, the junction kept 3 bases outside the gene matches. CDR3 in amino acids: CASSTGQDNQPQHF. CDR3 in DNA: TGCGCCAGCAGCACGGGACAGGACAATCAGCCCCAGCATTTT. Full variable domain (outside the CDR3, taken from reference TRBV5-1 and TRBJ1-5): KAGVTQTPRYLIKTRGQQVTLSCSPISGHRSVSWYQQTPGQGLQFLFEYFSETQRNKGNFPGRFSGRQFSNSRSEMNVSTLELGDSALYLCASSTGQDNQPQHFGDGTRLSIL.

This chain links TRBV6-1 with TRBJ2-3, with 7 bases matching TRBD1. Looked up from germline, CDR1 is MNHNS and CDR2 is SASEGT. V gave up 5 bases and J gave up 0 bases; unmatched junction bases: 5. This CDR3 region has 15 residues. The CDR3 sequence is CASSFDRASTDTQYF. The CDR3 DNA reads as TGTGCCAGCAGTTTTGACAGGGCGAGCACAGATACGCAGTATTTT.

This clone was seen more than once but under ten times. The chain joins TRBV6-6 to TRBJ1-3; possibly TRBD1 for D (5 bases). Germline loops: CDR1 MNHNY, CDR2 SVGAGI (reference sequence). CDR3 size: 15 residues. Trimming cost V 5 bases and J 0 bases, with 11 bases left between them. The CDR3, as DNA: TGTGCCAGCAGTCGGGACTCCAGCTCTGGAAACACCATATATTTT. Its protein product is CASSRDSSSGNTIYF.